This T cell receptor (beta chain) was identified in a study of regulatory T cells in long-lasting Graves disease. Assembly of TCR beta libraries relied on iRepertoire HTBI primers together with Arm-PCR of CDR3 regions. Each CDR3 protein gets one entry after TCRdb re-called the multiplex PCR reads with MiXCR. The repertoire includes over 350,000 distinct CDR3 sequences, around 20% of them detected once, and under 25% sits in the top ten. Time point reported: persistent/refractory GD, antithyroid drugs over 5 years with positive TRAb. Making the TCR library involved RNA that had been extracted from PBMCs. As a group, patients came from one endocrinology department in Xi'an, China. Peripheral blood, at 8 to 9.5 milliliters, went into EDTA tubes. CDR1 and CDR2 (germline): MNHEY, SVGEGT. This CDR3 has 10 residues. Trimming pared 5 bases from V and 10 bases from J, leaving 9 bases between.

The material sequenced was peripheral blood mononuclear cells (PBMCs), taken when the disease was refractory, from a patient treated with antithyroid drugs. V gene TRBV6-2 or TRBV6-3 combines with J gene TRBJ2-7; D is unresolved. The origin of this receptor is a female donor with Graves disease. CDR3 coding DNA: TGTGCCAGCAGTCGAGATCGTCAGTACTTC. It is translated as CASSRDRQYF.